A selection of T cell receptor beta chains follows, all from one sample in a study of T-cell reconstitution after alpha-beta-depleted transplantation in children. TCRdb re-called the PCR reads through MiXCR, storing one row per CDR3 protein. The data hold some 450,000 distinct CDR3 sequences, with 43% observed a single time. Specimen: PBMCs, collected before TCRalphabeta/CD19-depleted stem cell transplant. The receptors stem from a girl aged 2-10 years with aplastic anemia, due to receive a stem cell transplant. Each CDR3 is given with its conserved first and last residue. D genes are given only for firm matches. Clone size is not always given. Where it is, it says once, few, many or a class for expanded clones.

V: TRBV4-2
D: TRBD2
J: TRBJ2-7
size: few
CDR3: CASSQETAGGYEQYF
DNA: TGTGCCAGCAGCCAAGAAACAGCGGGAGGTTACGAGCAGTACTTC

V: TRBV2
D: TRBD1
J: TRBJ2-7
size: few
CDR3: CASSPRDRGAYEQYF
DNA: TGTGCCAGCAGCCCCCGGGACAGGGGTGCCTACGAGCAGTACTTC

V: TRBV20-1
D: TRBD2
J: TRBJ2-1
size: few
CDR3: CSARLAGPIYNEQFF
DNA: TGCAGTGCTAGACTAGCGGGCCCTATCTACAATGAGCAGTTCTTC

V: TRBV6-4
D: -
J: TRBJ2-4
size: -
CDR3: CASRASVWNESKNIQYF
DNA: TGTGCCAGCAGGGCCTCAGTCTGGAACGAGTCCAAAAACATTCAGTACTTC

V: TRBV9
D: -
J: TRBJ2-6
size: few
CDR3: CASSGGIGTVSSGANVLTF
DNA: TGTGCCAGCAGCGGGGGGATCGGGACGGTGAGCTCTGGGGCCAACGTCCTGACTTTC

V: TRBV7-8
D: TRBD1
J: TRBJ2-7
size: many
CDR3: CASSGRDRWGEQYF
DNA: TGTGCCAGCAGCGGAAGGGACAGGTGGGGCGAGCAGTACTTC

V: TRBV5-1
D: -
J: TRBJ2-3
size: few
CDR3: CASSRESGTDTQYF
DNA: TGCGCCAGCAGCCGGGAGTCCGGCACAGATACGCAGTATTTT

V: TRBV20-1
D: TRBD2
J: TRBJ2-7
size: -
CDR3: CSARPSGTYEQYF
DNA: TGCAGTGCTAGGCCTAGCGGAACCTACGAGCAGTACTTC

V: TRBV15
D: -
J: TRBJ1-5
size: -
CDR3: CATSRDLLSYSNQPQHF
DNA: TGTGCCACCAGCAGAGATCTTCTATCCTATAGCAATCAGCCCCAGCATTTT

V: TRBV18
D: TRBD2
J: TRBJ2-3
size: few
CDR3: CASSPPSGGFTDTQYF
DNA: TGTGCCAGCTCACCACCGTCGGGGGGATTCACAGATACGCAGTATTTT

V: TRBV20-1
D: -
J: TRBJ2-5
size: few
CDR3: CSAKGRWAQYF
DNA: TGCAGTGCTAAGGGGAGGTGGGCCCAGTACTTC

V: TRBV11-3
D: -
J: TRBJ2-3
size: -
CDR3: CASSEGTDTQYF
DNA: TGTGCCAGCAGCGAGGGCACAGATACGCAGTATTTT

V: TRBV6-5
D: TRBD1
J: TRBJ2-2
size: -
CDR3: CASSYDRGFTGELFF
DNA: TGTGCCAGCAGTTACGACAGGGGGTTCACCGGGGAGCTGTTTTTT

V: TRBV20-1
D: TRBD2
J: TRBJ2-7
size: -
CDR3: CSARGGLVDEQYF
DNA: TGCAGTGCTAGGGGGGGGTTGGTGGACGAGCAGTACTTC

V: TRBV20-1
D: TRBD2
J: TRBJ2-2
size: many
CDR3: CSAISSSGSFTGELFF
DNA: TGCAGTGCCATATCATCTAGCGGGAGTTTTACCGGGGAGCTGTTTTTT

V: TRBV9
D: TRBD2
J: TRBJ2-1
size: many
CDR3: CASSAIAGGVNEQFF
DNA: TGTGCCAGCAGCGCCATAGCGGGAGGGGTTAATGAGCAGTTCTTC

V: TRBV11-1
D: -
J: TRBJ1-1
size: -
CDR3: CASSLLQGAGTEAFF
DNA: TGTGCCAGCAGCTTATTACAGGGTGCGGGCACTGAAGCTTTCTTT

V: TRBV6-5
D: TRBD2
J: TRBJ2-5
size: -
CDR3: CASSYSFGLAGQETQYF
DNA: TGTGCCAGCAGTTACTCTTTCGGACTAGCGGGGCAAGAGACCCAGTACTTC

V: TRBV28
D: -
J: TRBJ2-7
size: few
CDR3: CASSKQGSSYEQYF
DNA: TGTGCCAGCAGTAAACAGGGTTCCTCCTACGAGCAGTACTTC

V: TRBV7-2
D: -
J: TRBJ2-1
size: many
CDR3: CASSWQSYNEQFF
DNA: TGTGCCAGCAGCTGGCAGTCCTACAATGAGCAGTTCTTC

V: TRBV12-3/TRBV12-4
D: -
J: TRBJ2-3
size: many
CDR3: CASSLAGSAFADTQYF
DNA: TGTGCCAGCAGTTTAGCGGGAAGCGCGTTTGCAGATACGCAGTATTTT

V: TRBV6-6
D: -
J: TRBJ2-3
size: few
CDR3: CASSYSFPDTQYF
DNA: TGTGCCAGCAGTTACTCGTTCCCAGATACGCAGTATTTT

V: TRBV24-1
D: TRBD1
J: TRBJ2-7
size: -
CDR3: CATADRGTYEQYF
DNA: TGTGCCACCGCGGACAGGGGGACCTACGAGCAGTACTTC

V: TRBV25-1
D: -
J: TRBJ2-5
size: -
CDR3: CASSSQGTQETQYF
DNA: TGTGCCAGCAGTTCCCAAGGGACCCAAGAGACCCAGTACTTC

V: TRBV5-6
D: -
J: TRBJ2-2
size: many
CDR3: CASSSTPNTGELFF
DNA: TGTGCCAGCAGCTCGACTCCGAACACCGGGGAGCTGTTTTTT

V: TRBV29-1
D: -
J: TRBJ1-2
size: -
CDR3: CSVLQGSVGYGYTF
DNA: TGCAGCGTCCTACAGGGATCCGTCGGCTATGGCTACACCTTC

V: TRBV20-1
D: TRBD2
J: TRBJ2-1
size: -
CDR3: CSARLMGLAGVNEQFF
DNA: TGCAGTGCTAGACTTATGGGACTAGCGGGAGTTAATGAGCAGTTCTTC

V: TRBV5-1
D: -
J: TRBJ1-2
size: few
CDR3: CASSLDVFYGYTF
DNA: TGCGCCAGCAGCTTGGACGTGTTCTATGGCTACACCTTC

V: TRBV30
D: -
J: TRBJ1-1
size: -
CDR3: CAWGEPEAFF
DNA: TGTGCCTGGGGTGAGCCTGAAGCTTTCTTT

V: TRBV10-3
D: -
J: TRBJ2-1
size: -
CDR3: CAISGGGSSYNEQFF
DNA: TGTGCCATCAGCGGAGGGGGGAGCTCCTACAATGAGCAGTTCTTC

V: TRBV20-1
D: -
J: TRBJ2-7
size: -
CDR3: CSAGRPGLMLDRFYEQYF
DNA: TGCAGTGCTGGGAGACCGGGACTCATGTTAGACAGGTTCTACGAGCAGTACTTC

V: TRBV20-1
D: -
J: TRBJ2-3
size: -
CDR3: CSVSPVAFSDTQYF
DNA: TGCAGTGTGTCCCCGGTCGCGTTTTCAGATACGCAGTATTTT

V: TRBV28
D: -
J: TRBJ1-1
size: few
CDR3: CASSYIQAGGNTEAFF
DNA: TGTGCCAGCAGTTATATACAGGCTGGGGGGAACACTGAAGCTTTCTTT

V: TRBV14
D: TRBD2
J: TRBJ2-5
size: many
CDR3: CASSQMAGEYVTQYF
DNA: TGTGCCAGCAGCCAAATGGCGGGAGAGTACGTGACCCAGTACTTC

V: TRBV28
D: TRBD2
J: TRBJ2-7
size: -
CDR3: CASSGTSLPGEQHF
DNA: TGTGCCAGCAGTGGGACTAGCCTCCCCGGCGAGCAGCACTTC

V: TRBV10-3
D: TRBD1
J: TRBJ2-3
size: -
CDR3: CASRPGTDSTDTQYF
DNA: TGTGCCAGCCGGCCCGGGACAGACAGCACAGATACGCAGTATTTT

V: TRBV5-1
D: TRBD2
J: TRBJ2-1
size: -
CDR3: CASSLGSGGAGEQFF
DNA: TGCGCCAGCAGCTTGGGTAGCGGGGGGGCCGGTGAGCAGTTCTTC

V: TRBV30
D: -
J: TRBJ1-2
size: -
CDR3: CAWSSLPYTRFSNYGYTF
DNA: TGTGCCTGGAGCTCTTTACCCTATACTAGATTTTCTAACTATGGCTACACCTTC

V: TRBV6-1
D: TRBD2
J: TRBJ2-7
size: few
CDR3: CASTLAGESHEQYF
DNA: TGTGCCAGCACCTTAGCGGGAGAGTCCCACGAGCAGTACTTC

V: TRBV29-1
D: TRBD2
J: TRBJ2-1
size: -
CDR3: CSDSGNSYNEQFF
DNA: TGCAGCGATAGCGGGAACTCCTACAATGAGCAGTTCTTC

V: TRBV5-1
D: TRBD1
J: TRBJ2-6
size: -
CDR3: CASSPRTGQGSGANVLTF
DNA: TGCGCCAGCAGCCCCCGGACAGGGCAGGGGTCTGGGGCCAACGTCCTGACTTTC

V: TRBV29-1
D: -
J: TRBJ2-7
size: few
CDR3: CSVVRELGTYEQYF
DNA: TGCAGCGTTGTTCGAGAACTAGGGACCTACGAGCAGTACTTC

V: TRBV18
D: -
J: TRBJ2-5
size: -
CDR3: CASSPRDWQETQYF
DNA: TGTGCCAGCTCACCTCGAGACTGGCAAGAGACCCAGTACTTC

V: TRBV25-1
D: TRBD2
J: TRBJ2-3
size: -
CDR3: CASSEGLAGGPSTQYF
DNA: TGTGCCAGCAGTGAGGGACTAGCGGGAGGGCCCTCCACGCAGTATTTT

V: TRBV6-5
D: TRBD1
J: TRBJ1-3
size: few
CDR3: CASSYSTGRPGNTIYF
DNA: TGTGCCAGCAGTTACTCGACAGGGAGGCCTGGAAACACCATATATTTT

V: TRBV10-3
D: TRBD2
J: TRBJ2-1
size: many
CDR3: CAIKASGSNEQFF
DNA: TGTGCCATCAAGGCTAGCGGGAGCAATGAGCAGTTCTTC

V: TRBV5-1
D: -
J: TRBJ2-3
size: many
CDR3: CASRTGASTDTQYF
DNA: TGCGCCAGCAGGACGGGAGCTTCCACAGATACGCAGTATTTT

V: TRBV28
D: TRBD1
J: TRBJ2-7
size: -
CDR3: CASLHGTGASYEQYF
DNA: TGTGCCAGCCTCCACGGGACAGGGGCCTCCTACGAGCAGTACTTC

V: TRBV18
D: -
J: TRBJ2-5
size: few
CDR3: CASSPLRRPQETQYF
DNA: TGTGCCAGCTCACCACTCCGACGCCCCCAAGAGACCCAGTACTTC

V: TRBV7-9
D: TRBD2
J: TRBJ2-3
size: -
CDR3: CASSSPAGDYTDTQYF
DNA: TGTGCCAGCAGCTCTCCAGCGGGGGATTACACAGATACGCAGTATTTT

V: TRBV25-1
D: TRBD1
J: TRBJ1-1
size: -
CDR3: CASSEWGQGQRGAYF
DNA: TGTGCCAGCAGTGAATGGGGACAGGGGCAACGAGGAGCTTACTTT

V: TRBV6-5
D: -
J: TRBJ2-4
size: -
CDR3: CASSSTGALGKNIQYF
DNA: TGTGCCAGCAGTTCAACGGGAGCTCTCGGCAAAAACATTCAGTACTTC

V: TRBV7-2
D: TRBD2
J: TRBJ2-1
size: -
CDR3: CASSLVLAGVGDEQFF
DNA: TGTGCCAGCAGCTTAGTACTAGCGGGAGTTGGCGATGAGCAGTTCTTC